The 30 T cell receptor beta chains below all came from one sample that was sequenced in a study of T cells in Graves' hyperthyroidism and ophthalmopathy. TCR beta CDR3 regions were amplified from RNA. The HTBI set primed first-round TCR CDR3 RT-PCR. MiXCR, run by TCRdb on the multiplex PCR reads, gives a single entry per CDR3 protein. The table records a few hundred thousand distinct CDR3 sequences, 15% to 19% of them present only once. The sequencing input was blood. These receptors were obtained from a woman in her 30s with Graves' hyperthyroidism.

This clonotype occurred many times. The chain recombines TRBV19 with TRBJ1-1; D may be TRBD1 (5 bases). CDR1 LNHDA and CDR2 SQIVND come from the germline V gene (reference sequence). Trimming removed 5 bases from V and 2 bases from J, with 12 bases in between. This CDR3 is 14 amino acids long. The CDR3 bases are TGTGCCAGTAGTCCAGGGAACCCAAACACTGAAGCTTTCTTT. Residues: CASSPGNPNTEAFF.

The chain combines TRBV5-1 with TRBJ2-1, with a possible D match to TRBD2 (6 bases). Germline CDR1 reads SGHRS; CDR2 reads YFSETQ. Deletions cut 1 base from V and 8 bases from J, with 10 bases between. There are 13 residues in the CDR3. CDR3 nucleotides: TGCGCCAGCAGCTTGTCTAGCGTCTATGAGCAGTTCTTC. This gives the protein CASSLSSVYEQFF.

In this sample, this clonotype turned up a few times. This chain uses TRBV20-1 with TRBJ2-3; 12 bases line up with TRBD2. V lost 5 bases and J lost 6; bases outside the gene matches: 6. Germline V lookup: CDR1 DFQATT, CDR2 SNEGSKA (reference sequence). This CDR3 has 14 amino acids. CDR3 protein: CSAPTSGRYDTQYF. The CDR3 DNA reads as TGCAGTGCTCCTACTAGCGGGAGGTATGATACGCAGTATTTT.

This clonotype was detected a few times. A much larger clone lies one base from this, so it may be a read error. V usage is TRBV11-1 and J usage is TRBJ2-1; TRBD2 matches at 13 bases. Germline CDR1 SGHAT, CDR2 FQDESV (reference sequence). The CDR3 has 16 residues. The DNA for the CDR3 is TGTGCCAGCAGTCGGACTAGCGGGAGCTCCTACAGTGAGCAGTTCTTC. It specifies CASSRTSGSSYSEQFF.

The chain couples TRBV4-3 to TRBJ2-1, with 9 bases aligning to TRBD2. The CDR3 totals 18 residues. The ends lost 1 base at V and 2 bases at J; junction bases unmatched: 9. Germline V lookup: CDR1 LGHNA, CDR2 YSLEER. CDR3 residues: CASSQVLGGRGTYNEQFF. DNA for the CDR3: TGCGCCAGCAGCCAAGTGTTAGGCGGGAGGGGGACCTACAATGAGCAGTTCTTC.

This clonotype was observed at least ten times. This rearrangement joins TRBV27 to TRBJ1-4; D call uncertain. This CDR3 has 12 residues. Germline values: CDR1 MNHEY, CDR2 SMNVEV (reference sequence). V lost 6 bases and J lost 7, with 9 bases in between. The CDR3 spells CASRSSAEKLFF. CDR3 in DNA: TGTGCCAGCAGGTCAAGCGCTGAAAAACTGTTTTTT.

This clonotype has more than one count but fewer than ten. This chain uses TRBV30 with TRBJ2-2; 7 nucleotides line up with TRBD1. With 1 base clipped from V and 7 bases from J, the junction kept 18 bases outside the gene matches. Germline V CDR1 and CDR2: GTSNPN, SVGIG (reference sequence). The CDR3 has 18 amino acids. CDR3 amino acids: CAWSEMPSDREVDGELFF. CDR3 DNA: TGTGCCTGGAGTGAAATGCCATCTGACAGGGAAGTAGACGGGGAGCTGTTTTTT.

This clonotype was counted many times. The chain is built from TRBV28 and TRBJ2-1, with unresolved D. The germline CDR1 and CDR2 sequences are MDHEN and SYDVKM. CDR3 length: 15 amino acids. Trimming stripped 2 bases from V and 0 bases from J, with 8 bases between. Here the CDR3 reads CASSLTLSSYNEQFF. CDR3 bases: TGTGCCAGCAGTTTAACGTTGAGCTCCTACAATGAGCAGTTCTTC.

There are many counts of this clonotype. This chain joins TRBV15 and TRBJ2-1; 14 positions match TRBD2. Germline loops: CDR1 LNHNV, CDR2 YYDKDF (reference sequence). After removal of 0 bases from V and 14 bases from J, the junction contained 9 bases not matched to a gene. The CDR3 is 16 amino acids. CDR3 region: CATSRDRGTSGSVKFF. Written as DNA, the CDR3 is TGTGCCACCAGCAGAGACCGCGGGACTAGCGGGAGTGTCAAGTTCTTC.

The chain employs TRBV28 and TRBJ1-5; 8 bases are shared with TRBD1. The CDR3 totals 14 residues. Trimming took 10 bases from V and 4 from J; bases not matched to a gene: 9. The germline V gene encodes CDR1 MDHEN and CDR2 SYDVKM. The CDR3 spells CAIHTGQDNQPQHF. The CDR3 DNA reads as TGTGCCATACATACGGGACAGGATAATCAGCCCCAGCATTTT.

This clonotype was observed a few times. The J gene is TRBJ1-2, the V gene TRBV28, with D possibly matching TRBD1 (5 bases). The germline V and J ends were trimmed by 1 base and 2 bases, with 8 bases remaining between them. The CDR3 sequence is 14 residues long. The V gene's germline CDR1 is MDHEN and CDR2 SYDVKM. CDR3 DNA sequence: TGTGCCAGCAGTTTATACGCAGGGAACTATGGCTACACCTTC. Translating gives CASSLYAGNYGYTF.

This clonotype was seen ten or more times. The DNA of the CDR3 is TGTGCCAGCAGCTTGCTAGCAGATACGCAGTATTTT. Amino acid sequence: CASSLLADTQYF. V and J are TRBV7-2 and TRBJ2-3; D is ambiguous. Germline assignment: CDR1 SGHTA and CDR2 FQGNSA. The length of the CDR3 is 12 residues. V lost 3 bases, J lost 4 bases, and 5 bases lay in between.

This clonotype was observed at least ten times. This rearrangement joins TRBV28 to TRBJ1-2; 12 bases map to TRBD1. J gave up 3 bases and V 5 bases, and 13 bases lay outside the gene matches. This CDR3 contains 18 residues. In germline, CDR1 is MDHEN, CDR2 SYDVKM. The CDR3 coding sequence is TGTGCCAGCAGTACCTTCGGGACAGGGGGCGCGAATGACTATGGCTACACCTTC. Protein product: CASSTFGTGGANDYGYTF.

In its sample, this clonotype was seen a few times. The V gene is TRBV27, the J gene TRBJ1-4, with 7 bases matching TRBD1. There are 18 residues in the CDR3. Trimming cost V 7 bases and J 7 bases; bases outside gene matches: 21. Germline V gives CDR1 MNHEY, CDR2 SMNVEV (reference sequence). For the CDR3, the DNA is TGTGCCAGCACCCTTTATGGATCGGGAACAGGGGCGGGTGAAAAACTGTTTTTT. This sequence encodes CASTLYGSGTGAGEKLFF.

This clonotype was observed a few times. The genes are TRBV2 and TRBJ2-1; 7 bases are shared with TRBD1. Germline V gene data show CDR1 as SNHLY and CDR2 as FYNNEI. There are 9 residues in the CDR3. The trim removed 10 bases at V and 15 bases at J, leaving 6 bases unmatched. The CDR3, as DNA: TGTGCCACCGACAGGGAGAGGTTCTTC. Amino acid sequence: CATDRERFF.

This clonotype was picked up many times. The rearrangement links TRBV4-1 to TRBJ2-5; 12 nucleotides agree with TRBD2. Germline V gene lookup returns CDR1 MGHRA and CDR2 YSYEKL. The CDR3 length is 15 residues. After removal of 4 bases from V and 5 bases from J, the junction contained 5 bases not matched to a gene. The CDR3 sequence is CASSRTSGDRETQYF. In nucleotides, the CDR3 is TGCGCCAGCAGCCGGACTAGCGGGGACAGGGAGACCCAGTACTTC.

This clonotype was counted between two and nine times. The chain has TRBV18 and TRBJ2-2; TRBD1 matches at 12 bases. The CDR3 covers 17 residues. CDR1 KGHSH and CDR2 LQKENI come from the germline V gene. V lost 0 bases and J lost 5; bases outside the gene matches: 4. The CDR3, as DNA: TGTGCCAGCTCACCACCGGGACAGGGGGCAATGACCGGGGAGCTGTTTTTT. Amino acid sequence: CASSPPGQGAMTGELFF.

The table lists this clonotype with a few counts. The V and J genes are TRBV6-1 and TRBJ1-2; D is unresolved. V lost 6 bases to trimming and J lost 4 bases, with 12 bases between them. Germline V gives CDR1 MNHNS, CDR2 SASEGT. CDR3 size: 13 residues. CDR3 sequence: CASRVSALYGYTF. The CDR3, as DNA: TGTGCCAGCAGAGTGAGCGCTCTCTATGGCTACACCTTC.

This chain links TRBV7-9 with TRBJ1-4, with TRBD1 as a possible D gene (5 bases). Germline values: CDR1 SEHNR, CDR2 FQNEAQ (reference sequence). The CDR3 is 17 amino acids. V was trimmed by 0 bases and J by 4 bases, leaving 15 bases between them. Here the CDR3 reads CASSLAPSSGINEKLFF. In DNA, the CDR3 is TGTGCCAGCAGCTTAGCTCCCTCATCAGGGATTAATGAAAAACTGTTTTTT.

The V call is TRBV12-3 or TRBV12-4, the J call TRBJ1-4; 8 nucleotides align to TRBD1. The junction had 16 bases not matched to a gene; V was cut back by 6 bases and J by 7 bases. CDR3 length: 17 residues. This chain's CDR3 is CASSHPTGGAGGEKLFF. The CDR3 DNA follows: TGTGCCAGCAGCCACCCTACAGGGGGGGCTGGCGGTGAAAAACTGTTTTTT.

This clonotype was seen more than once but under ten times. This sequence joins TRBV28 and TRBJ2-5; D may be TRBD2 (5 bases). CDR3 size: 15 residues. The V end was cut by 8 bases, the J end by 2 bases, with 18 bases between. In germline, CDR1 is MDHEN, CDR2 SYDVKM. This CDR3 reads CASQARAQGQETQYF. The CDR3 coding sequence is TGTGCCAGCCAAGCGAGGGCGCAAGGACAAGAGACCCAGTACTTC.

The chain couples TRBV7-2 to TRBJ2-4; 7 bases align to TRBD2. The CDR3 has 15 residues. The germline V gene has CDR1 SGHTA and CDR2 FQGNSA. Trimming removed 1 base from V and 5 bases from J; junction bases left unmatched: 5. The CDR3 loop is CASSLGGTTENIQYF. CDR3 nucleotides: TGTGCCAGCAGCTTAGGGGGGACTACGGAAAACATTCAGTACTTC.

The V and J genes are TRBV19 and TRBJ2-2; 13 nucleotides agree with TRBD2. The CDR3 covers 20 residues. After removal of 4 bases from V and 1 base from J, the junction contained 12 bases not matched to a gene. CDR1 is LNHDA and CDR2 is SQIVND in the germline V gene (reference sequence). The CDR3 DNA follows: TGTGCCAGTAGTACCCAGGGACTAGCGGGATATTTCCAGAACACCGGGGAGCTGTTTTTT. Translating it yields CASSTQGLAGYFQNTGELFF.

This clonotype was seen at least ten times. J is TRBJ2-1 and V is TRBV24-1, with D tentatively TRBD1 (6 bases). In germline, CDR1 is KGHDR, CDR2 SFDVKD. CDR3 length: 14 amino acids. Trimming pared 6 bases from V and 7 bases from J, leaving 15 bases between. The DNA of the CDR3 is TGTGCCACCAGTTCGAAAGGGGGATTGAATGAGCAGTTCTTC. This translates into CATSSKGGLNEQFF.

The rearrangement uses TRBV4-1 and TRBJ1-2; 7 bases fit TRBD1. Germline assignment: CDR1 MGHRA and CDR2 YSYEKL. CDR3 length equals 16 residues. V lost 1 base to trimming and J lost 1 base; unmatched junction nucleotides: 6. CDR3 amino acids: CASSQGGGRGNYGYTF. The CDR3 nucleotides read TGCGCCAGCAGCCAAGGAGGGGGCAGGGGTAACTATGGCTACACCTTC.

This clonotype was recorded many times. The V gene is TRBV2, the J gene TRBJ2-2, with TRBD1 matching 9 bases. The CDR3 extends over 15 amino acids. V lost 6 bases and J lost 5; bases outside the gene matches: 7. Germline V gene sequence: CDR1 SNHLY, CDR2 FYNNEI. CDR3 DNA: TGTGCCAGCAGCCCCCGGGACAGGGCGACCGGGGAGCTGTTTTTT. Its translation is CASSPRDRATGELFF.

This clonotype was observed at least ten times. This rearrangement joins TRBV4-3 to TRBJ2-7; TRBD2 matches 8 bases. The V gene's germline CDR1 is LGHNA and CDR2 YSLEER. V gave up 3 bases and J gave up 4 bases; unmatched junction bases: 8. CDR3 size: 15 residues. CDR3 sequence: CASSQEAGAVYEQYF. In DNA form, the CDR3 reads TGCGCCAGCAGCCAGGAAGCGGGAGCTGTGTACGAGCAGTACTTC.

The chain is built from TRBV9 and TRBJ1-6, with D perhaps matching TRBD1 (6 bases). Germline CDR1 is SGDLS and CDR2 is YYNGEE. The CDR3 totals 14 residues. V gave up 2 bases and J gave up 5 bases, with 8 bases separating them. The CDR3 protein is CASSVSGDNSPLHF. In DNA form, the CDR3 reads TGTGCCAGCAGCGTGTCAGGGGATAATTCACCCCTCCACTTT.

This clonotype was detected many times. The chain combines TRBV27 with TRBJ2-2, with TRBD1 matching over 7 bases. Germline V gene lookup returns CDR1 MNHEY and CDR2 SMNVEV (reference sequence). Germline trimming cut 4 bases from V and 6 bases from J; bases unmatched to any gene: 11. This CDR3 has 16 amino acids. The DNA for the CDR3 is TGTGCCAGCAGTTCAGGACAGGTCCGAGCTGCCGGGGAGCTGTTTTTT. It codes for CASSSGQVRAAGELFF.

This clonotype was counted ten times or more. The chain combines TRBV7-2 with TRBJ2-1; D not certain. The CDR3 consists of 15 residues. Germline assignment: CDR1 SGHTA and CDR2 FQGNSA. Trimming took off 5 bases at V and 2 bases at J, with 13 bases between the two ends. CDR3 coding DNA: TGTGCCAGCAGCCGATCAGGTGGAACCTACAATGAGCAGTTCTTC. Its translation is CASSRSGGTYNEQFF. The full variable domain, in which reference TRBV7-2 and TRBJ2-1 provide the parts outside the CDR3, is GAGVSQSPSNKVTEKGKDVELRCDPISGHTALYWYRQSLGQGLEFLIYFQGNSAPDKSGLPSDRFSAERTGGSVSTLTIQRTQQEDSAVYLCASSRSGGTYNEQFFGPGTRLTVL.